Following are 20 T cell receptor beta chains from one sample sequenced in a study of vaccination and CD4 T cells after COVID-19. Time point meaning: late sampling 161 to 241 days after vaccination in three convalescent patients. TCRdb called the PCR reads again in MiXCR, with one record for every CDR3 protein. The repertoire consists of approximately 29,000 distinct CDR3 sequences, with about half occurring once and the leading ten covering around 5.9%. Sequencing used CD4+ T cells from blood, obtained about 7 months after SARS-CoV-2 vaccination. These receptors were collected from a human donor who had recovered from COVID-19.

V usage is TRBV7-2 and J usage is TRBJ2-7; D uncertain. Germline V CDR1 and CDR2: SGHTA, FQGNSA. The CDR3 contains 11 residues. Trimming cost V 4 bases and J 5 bases, with 6 bases left between them. In DNA, the CDR3 is TGTGCCAGCAGCTCAGCTAACGAGCAGTACTTC. Encoded protein: CASSSANEQYF.

The chain couples TRBV7-9 to TRBJ2-1, with D hard to call. Per germline, CDR1 SEHNR and CDR2 FQNEAQ (reference sequence). This CDR3 region has 13 residues. Trimming stripped 7 bases from V and 5 bases from J, with 12 bases between. CDR3 region: CASTPGPNNEQFF. CDR3 nucleotide sequence: TGTGCCAGCACCCCCGGGCCGAACAATGAGCAGTTCTTC.

The V and J genes are TRBV6-1 and TRBJ2-1, with 14 bases lining up with TRBD2. This CDR3 spans 16 amino acids. Germline V gene data show CDR1 as MNHNS and CDR2 as SASEGT. V lost 10 bases and J lost 5; bases outside the gene matches: 10. The CDR3 sequence is CATSQTSGRGNNEQFF. In DNA, the CDR3 is TGTGCCACCTCACAGACTAGCGGGAGGGGGAACAATGAGCAGTTCTTC.

V is TRBV20-1 and J is TRBJ2-3; D is uncertain. The ends were cut back, 4 bases at V and 0 bases at J, with 11 bases in the middle. Germline V gene lookup returns CDR1 DFQATT and CDR2 SNEGSKA (reference sequence). This CDR3 comprises 14 residues. CDR3 protein: CSATAQPSTDTQYF. The DNA of the CDR3 is TGCAGTGCTACAGCCCAGCCTAGCACAGATACGCAGTATTTT.

The V call is TRBV6-4, the J call TRBJ2-3; TRBD1 agrees at 7 bases. This CDR3 contains 15 residues. The germline V gene encodes CDR1 MRHNA and CDR2 SNTAGT. The V gene end was trimmed by 0 bases and the J gene end by 0 bases; junction bases not matched to a gene: 0. The DNA for the CDR3 is TGTGCCAGCAGTGACTCGACAGGGAGCACAGATACGCAGTATTTT. Its protein product is CASSDSTGSTDTQYF.

The rearrangement uses TRBV6-1 and TRBJ2-7, with TRBD2 matching 12 bases. Germline V CDR1 and CDR2: MNHNS, SASEGT. CDR3 length equals 15 residues. V lost 6 bases to trimming and J lost 6 bases; unmatched junction nucleotides: 9. CDR3 residues: CASSRSGLAGLEQYF. DNA for the CDR3: TGTGCCAGCAGCAGATCGGGACTAGCGGGTCTCGAGCAGTACTTC.

This sequence joins TRBV20-1 and TRBJ2-7; 9 bases align to TRBD2. V lost 3 bases, J lost 2 bases, and 5 bases stayed unmatched. CDR3 length equals 14 residues. The V gene's germline CDR1 is DFQATT and CDR2 SNEGSKA (reference sequence). In nucleotides, the CDR3 is TGCAGTGCTAGCAAGCGGGAGGCCCCCTACGAGCAGTACTTC. This gives the protein CSASKREAPYEQYF.

The chain recombines TRBV20-1 with TRBJ2-2, with 8 bases lining up with TRBD2. Trimming cost V 0 bases and J 1 base; bases outside gene matches: 4. Germline lookup yields CDR1 DFQATT and CDR2 SNEGSKA (reference sequence). CDR3 length: 16 amino acids. CDR3 residues: CSARDRGGWNTGELFF. DNA of the CDR3: TGCAGTGCTAGAGATCGGGGGGGGTGGAACACCGGGGAGCTGTTTTTT.

This clonotype has just a few counts. The rearrangement links TRBV20-1 to TRBJ1-2; 7 positions agree with TRBD1. The germline gives CDR1 DFQATT, CDR2 SNEGSKA (reference sequence). Trimming at V came to 4 bases and at J to 14 bases, leaving 10 bases not matched to a gene. The length of the CDR3 is 11 residues. The CDR3 DNA follows: TGCAGTGCTATCCCGGGGACAGACGTAACCTTC. Translation: CSAIPGTDVTF.

The CDR3 reads CASSDRSYQPQHF. CDR3 coding DNA: TGTGCCAGCAGTGACAGGTCTTATCAGCCCCAGCATTTT. J is TRBJ1-5 and V is TRBV6-1; D is unclear. Trimming took off 3 bases at V and 5 bases at J, with 8 bases between the two ends. The CDR3 sequence is 13 residues long. Germline CDR1 reads MNHNS; CDR2 reads SASEGT.

The chain links TRBV5-4 to TRBJ2-7; D might be TRBD2 (6 bases). Germline CDR1 SGHNT, CDR2 YYREEE (reference sequence). The CDR3 has 14 amino acids. Trimming stripped 4 bases from V and 1 base from J, with 12 bases between. The CDR3 here is CASSPDGGSYEQYF. The CDR3 DNA is TGTGCCAGCAGCCCGGATGGGGGGTCCTACGAGCAGTACTTC.

This rearrangement joins TRBV7-6 to TRBJ2-5; D unclear. The CDR3 has 13 amino acids. The V end lost 5 bases, the J end lost 7 bases, and 14 bases lay between the germline ends. Germline CDR1 SGHVS, CDR2 FNYEAQ. The DNA for the CDR3 is TGTGCCAGCAGCCCCCCCTGGTTGGGGACCCAGTACTTC. Protein: CASSPPWLGTQYF.

The chain employs TRBV6-2 or TRBV6-3 and TRBJ2-7; 8 nucleotides align to TRBD2. The V segment lost 6 bases and the J segment 2 bases; nucleotides outside the gene matches: 3. Germline values: CDR1 MNHEY, CDR2 SVGEGT. The CDR3 length is 13 residues. Here the CDR3 DNA reads TGTGCCAGCAGCGGGACTAGGACCTACGAGCAGTACTTC. Its protein product is CASSGTRTYEQYF.

The chain has TRBV27 and TRBJ1-5; 7 bases line up with TRBD1. CDR1 MNHEY and CDR2 SMNVEV come from the germline V gene (reference sequence). The CDR3 sequence is 16 residues long. J lost 0 bases, V lost 5 bases, and 7 bases had no gene match. CDR3 in amino acids: CASSKGTAVSNQPQHF. CDR3 DNA: TGTGCCAGCAGTAAGGGGACAGCCGTTAGCAATCAGCCCCAGCATTTT.

The chain combines TRBV20-1 with TRBJ2-3, with 14 bases aligning to TRBD2. With 5 bases clipped from V and 2 bases from J, the junction kept 6 bases outside the gene matches. CDR1 is DFQATT, CDR2 SNEGSKA, per germline (reference sequence). This CDR3 has 16 amino acids. DNA of the CDR3: TGCAGTGCTCACCCGGGACTAGCGGGAGTCACAGATACGCAGTATTTT. Translation gives CSAHPGLAGVTDTQYF.

The chain links TRBV4-2 to TRBJ2-5, with TRBD2 matching 7 bases. Germline V CDR1 and CDR2: LGHNA, YNFKEQ. V shed 0 bases and J 3 bases; nucleotides not matched to a gene: 4. The CDR3 length is 15 residues. CDR3 protein: CASSQDGLAEETQYF. The CDR3 region has the DNA TGTGCCAGCAGCCAAGATGGGCTAGCGGAAGAGACCCAGTACTTC.

The chain joins TRBV20-1 to TRBJ2-1, with D possibly being TRBD1 or TRBD2 (5 bases each). V was trimmed by 7 bases and J by 9 bases, leaving 19 bases between them. This CDR3 spans 13 amino acids. Looked up from germline, CDR1 is DFQATT and CDR2 is SNEGSKA (reference sequence). The CDR3 region has the DNA TGCAGTGGAGCTAGCAGGGCTCAAGGTGAGCAGTTCTTC. This translates into CSGASRAQGEQFF.

The V gene is TRBV6-1, the J gene TRBJ1-5; 7 bases line up with TRBD1. The CDR3 is made up of 15 amino acids. Germline loops: CDR1 MNHNS, CDR2 SASEGT. V lost 6 bases, J lost 0 bases, and 5 bases stayed unmatched. For the CDR3, the DNA is TGTGCCAGCAGCAGAACAGGGGATAGCAATCAGCCCCAGCATTTT. Its protein is CASSRTGDSNQPQHF.

This clonotype was detected only a few times. The gene calls are TRBV20-1 and TRBJ2-1; TRBD2 is a possible D gene (5 bases). Germline V CDR1 and CDR2: DFQATT, SNEGSKA (reference sequence). This CDR3 has 14 amino acids. The V gene lost 2 bases and the J gene lost 3 bases, with 11 bases spanning the gap. The CDR3 region is CSARSGSNYNEQFF. DNA for the CDR3: TGCAGTGCTAGAAGCGGCTCTAACTACAATGAGCAGTTCTTC.

The chain recombines TRBV28 with TRBJ2-5; no definite D call. V lost 5 bases and J lost 10, with 14 bases in between. Per the germline V gene, CDR1 is MDHEN and CDR2 is SYDVKM. CDR3 length equals 12 residues. The DNA of the CDR3 is TGTGCCAGCAGTCTTGAGATAACTTTCCAGTACTTC. Translated, it gives CASSLEITFQYF.